These 23 T cell receptor beta chains were all obtained from the same sample, sequenced in a study of T cells after yellow fever vaccination. TCRdb called the 5' RACE reads again in MiXCR, with one record for every CDR3 protein. The profile shows hundreds of thousands of distinct CDR3 sequences, 18% of them singletons. Specimen: PBMCs, collected before the yellow fever booster vaccination. These receptors were taken from a man in his late teens or twenties who received the YFV17D yellow fever vaccine.

This clonotype showed up many times. V and J are TRBV18 and TRBJ2-1; D is unresolved. Between the trimmed V and J ends, which lost 3 bases and 4 bases, there was a span of 7 bases. Germline lookup yields CDR1 KGHSH and CDR2 LQKENI. This CDR3 has 13 amino acids. As DNA, the CDR3 is TGTGCCAGCTCACCCGGGTCGTACAATGAGCAGTTCTTC. Its protein product is CASSPGSYNEQFF.

The chain links TRBV12-3 or TRBV12-4 to TRBJ1-1; D ambiguous. Trimming took 2 bases from V and 6 from J, leaving 7 bases between them. CDR3 length: 12 amino acids. The DNA of the CDR3 is TGTGCCAGCAGTTTATTCCCCGCTGAAGCTTTCTTT. This gives the protein CASSLFPAEAFF.

In its sample, this clonotype was seen a few times. The chain combines TRBV4-2 with TRBJ2-6, with D unresolved. From germline, CDR1 is LGHNA and CDR2 YNFKEQ. There are 16 residues in the CDR3. V was cut by 0 bases and J by 0 bases, with 6 bases left in between. Here the CDR3 reads CASSQDSLSGANVLTF. CDR3 nucleotide sequence: TGTGCCAGCAGCCAAGATTCTCTCTCTGGGGCCAACGTCCTGACTTTC.

The chain couples TRBV7-9 to TRBJ2-7; either TRBD1 or TRBD2 may supply D (5 bases each). V was clipped by 5 bases and J by 0 bases, with 11 bases between them. CDR1 is SEHNR and CDR2 is FQNEAQ in the germline V gene (reference sequence). CDR3 length equals 14 residues. The CDR3 DNA follows: TGTGCCAGCAGCATGGGACGTAGCTCCTACGAGCAGTACGTC. This sequence encodes CASSMGRSSYEQYV.

This clonotype was picked up a small number of times. The chain employs TRBV4-1 and TRBJ2-7; 7 bases agree with TRBD1. Germline-derived CDR1 and CDR2 are MGHRA and YSYEKL. V shed 9 bases and J 4 bases; nucleotides not matched to a gene: 3. The CDR3 sequence is 11 residues long. The CDR3 region has the DNA TGCGCCAGTCAACAGGGGTACGAGCAGTACTTC. Its translation is CASQQGYEQYF.

V usage is TRBV7-2 and J usage is TRBJ1-1, with 7 bases fitting TRBD1. CDR1 is SGHTA and CDR2 is FQGNSA in the germline V gene. The ends lost 5 bases at V and 6 bases at J; junction bases unmatched: 12. The CDR3 consists of 15 residues. The CDR3 sequence: CASSILGGGAAEAFF. The CDR3 DNA sequence: TGTGCCAGCAGCATCCTAGGAGGGGGCGCCGCTGAAGCTTTCTTT. Complete variable domain (other parts from reference TRBV7-2 and TRBJ1-1): GAGVSQSPSNKVTEKGKDVELRCDPISGHTALYWYRQSLGQGLEFLIYFQGNSAPDKSGLPSDRFSAERTGGSVSTLTIQRTQQEDSAVYLCASSILGGGAAEAFFGQGTRLTVV.

This clonotype was seen only a few times. The V gene is TRBV5-1, the J gene TRBJ1-2; 10 positions agree with TRBD1. Germline V gene lookup returns CDR1 SGHRS and CDR2 YFSETQ. The ends lost 4 bases at V and 3 bases at J; junction bases unmatched: 12. This CDR3 has 17 amino acids. The CDR3 region is CASSLITDRGHYYGYTF. The CDR3 nucleotides are TGCGCCAGCAGCCTTATCACCGACAGGGGGCATTACTATGGCTACACCTTC.

This clonotype has only a few counts. The V and J genes are TRBV12-3 or TRBV12-4 and TRBJ1-5; perhaps TRBD1 as D (5 bases). The length of the CDR3 is 15 residues. The germline V and J ends were trimmed by 2 bases and 3 bases, with 11 bases remaining between them. The CDR3 protein is CASSLWQGNNQPQHF. The CDR3 DNA sequence: TGTGCCAGCAGTTTATGGCAGGGAAACAATCAGCCCCAGCATTTT.

This clonotype has more than one count but fewer than ten. The rearrangement uses TRBV4-2 and TRBJ2-3, with a weak D call TRBD2 (7 bases). The CDR3 has 13 amino acids. Looked up from germline, CDR1 is LGHNA and CDR2 is YNFKEQ. Trimming pared 10 bases from V and 1 base from J, leaving 12 bases between. CDR3 sequence reads: CATPGGRTDTQYF. The DNA for the CDR3 is TGTGCCACTCCCGGGGGGCGCACAGATACGCAGTATTTT.

The rearrangement uses TRBV4-1 and TRBJ1-2; D gene ambiguous. The CDR3 spans 16 residues. Germline assignment: CDR1 MGHRA and CDR2 YSYEKL. The ends were cut back, 0 bases at V and 7 bases at J, with 18 bases in the middle. In nucleotides, the CDR3 is TGCGCCAGCAGCCAAGAACCGTCCCTTGGATTTGGTGGCTACACCTTC. Translating gives CASSQEPSLGFGGYTF.

This chain links TRBV5-1 with TRBJ2-5; 13 bases are shared with TRBD2. The CDR3 length is 18 residues. In germline, CDR1 is SGHRS, CDR2 YFSETQ. J was trimmed by 3 bases and V by 4 bases; bases with no gene match: 12. The CDR3 is CASSTGTSGVKRKETQYF. The CDR3 region has the DNA TGCGCCAGCAGCACCGGGACTAGCGGGGTAAAAAGGAAAGAGACCCAGTACTTC.

This clonotype has a handful of counts. The chain is built from TRBV7-2 and TRBJ2-3, with D unclear. CDR3 length: 14 residues. Germline V CDR1 and CDR2: SGHTA, FQGNSA. V gave up 5 bases and J gave up 5 bases, with 14 bases separating them. CDR3 protein: CASSPRRLEDTQYF. DNA of the CDR3: TGTGCCAGCAGCCCCAGAAGACTGGAAGATACGCAGTATTTT.

This clonotype has a handful of counts. V usage is TRBV5-8 and J usage is TRBJ2-5, with 9 bases aligning to TRBD2. This CDR3 comprises 15 residues. Per the germline V gene, CDR1 is SGHTS and CDR2 is YDEGEE. V dropped 4 bases and J dropped 5; count of bases not matched to a gene: 9. CDR3 DNA sequence: TGTGCCAGCAGCCCAACCGGGACTAGCTGGGAGACCCAGTACTTC. Translation gives CASSPTGTSWETQYF.

This clonotype turned up a few times. The chain recombines TRBV7-9 with TRBJ1-1; possibly TRBD1 for D (5 bases). The CDR3 has 15 residues. Germline CDR1 is SEHNR and CDR2 is FQNEAQ (reference sequence). V lost 1 base and J 1 base, leaving 10 bases between the germline ends. The DNA of the CDR3 is TGTGCCAGCAGCTTAGGAGGACACCGGAACACTGAAGCTTTCTTT. Residues: CASSLGGHRNTEAFF.

This chain connects TRBV29-1 to TRBJ1-1, with D hard to call. V lost 6 bases, J lost 11 bases, and 10 bases lay in between. Germline V gives CDR1 SQVTM, CDR2 ANQGSEA. This CDR3 is 9 amino acids long. CDR3 protein: CSVGFGAFF. The CDR3 DNA reads as TGCAGCGTCGGTTTTGGCGCTTTCTTT.

This clonotype turned up a few times. CDR3 sequence (DNA): TGTGCCAGCAGCCCTCCTTCTCGAGGCGCAGAGACCCAGTACTTC. It yields the protein CASSPPSRGAETQYF. This chain connects TRBV9 to TRBJ2-5, with D hard to call. Trimming shortened V by 4 bases and J by 4 bases, and 17 bases separated the two germline ends. Per the germline V gene, CDR1 is SGDLS and CDR2 is YYNGEE. This CDR3 is 15 amino acids long. The variable domain in full, with the rest retrieved from reference TRBV9 and TRBJ2-5, is DSGVTQTPKHLITATGQRVTLRCSPRSGDLSVYWYQQSLDQGLQFLIQYYNGEERAKGNILERFSAQQFPDLHSELNLSSLELGDSALYFCASSPPSRGAETQYFGPGTRLLVL.

This chain links TRBV20-1 with TRBJ1-1; D is perhaps TRBD1 (6 bases). Deletions cut 0 bases from V and 3 bases from J, with 11 bases between. This CDR3 region has 14 residues. The germline gives CDR1 DFQATT, CDR2 SNEGSKA (reference sequence). The CDR3 bases are TGCAGTGCTAGAGATGCCAGGGGAGACACTGAAGCTTTCTTT. This sequence encodes CSARDARGDTEAFF.

The V and J genes are TRBV3-1 and TRBJ1-2, with TRBD1 matching 9 bases. After removal of 3 bases from V and 4 bases from J, the junction contained 6 bases not matched to a gene. The CDR3 has 15 amino acids. Germline loops: CDR1 LGHDT, CDR2 YNNKEL (reference sequence). The CDR3 DNA follows: TGTGCCAGCAGCCATACCGGGACAGGGACCTATGGCTACACCTTC. It specifies CASSHTGTGTYGYTF.

This clonotype appeared a few times. This chain connects TRBV7-2 to TRBJ1-2; the match to TRBD1 covers 9 bases. The CDR3 has 14 amino acids. Germline V CDR1 and CDR2: SGHTA, FQGNSA. Losses at the gene ends were 5 bases for V and 4 bases for J; bases not matched to a gene: 5. The CDR3 nucleotides read TGTGCCAGCAGCACTACACAGGGGGCCTATGGCTACACCTTC. Its protein is CASSTTQGAYGYTF.

The rearrangement links TRBV13 to TRBJ1-2, with TRBD1 matching over 7 bases. V shed 7 bases, J shed 1 base, and the junction held 15 bases outside the gene matches. This CDR3 has 17 residues. CDR1 and CDR2 (germline): PRHDT, FYEKMQ (reference sequence). The CDR3 nucleotides are TGTGCCAGCAACGCCGCGGACGACAGGGACCTTAACTATGGCTACACCTTC. Encoded protein: CASNAADDRDLNYGYTF.

This clonotype was observed a handful of times. CDR3 region: CASSWDRALNQPQHF. The CDR3 nucleotides are TGTGCCAGCAGTTGGGACAGGGCCCTCAATCAGCCCCAGCATTTT. This chain joins TRBV6-2 or TRBV6-3 and TRBJ1-5; 9 nucleotides match TRBD1. Germline CDR1 is MNHEY and CDR2 is SVGEGT. The CDR3 is 15 residues long. V trimming: 4 bases; J trimming: 3 bases; junction bases outside the gene matches: 4.

The J gene is TRBJ1-4, the V gene TRBV6-5; D is unclear. Trimming cost V 0 bases and J 7 bases, with 15 bases left between them. CDR1 is MNHEY and CDR2 is SVGAGI in the germline V gene. CDR3 size: 16 residues. CDR3 protein: CASSYSVPGSSEKLFF. The CDR3 nucleotides are TGTGCCAGCAGTTACTCAGTCCCGGGGAGTAGTGAAAAACTGTTTTTT.

This clonotype was counted a few times. The chain recombines TRBV4-1 with TRBJ2-2; maybe TRBD2 (5 bases). The CDR3 has 15 residues. Trimming pared 4 bases from V and 7 bases from J, leaving 16 bases between. Germline V gives CDR1 MGHRA, CDR2 YSYEKL. The CDR3 nucleotides are TGCGCCAGCAGCCCTCTCCCGGGGATCGACGGGGAGCTGTTTTTT. This codes for CASSPLPGIDGELFF.